The 5 T cell receptor beta chains below all came from one sample that was sequenced in a study of beta chain features in type 1 diabetes. Reverse transcribing all isolated RNA meant expressed TCRB transcripts were sequenced. Sequenced by immunoSEQ multiplex PCR; TCRdb stores in-frame clones only, minus some. The sample carries about 240,000 clones, 27% recorded once. Sequenced: central memory CD4+ T cells from blood. These receptors originate from a man younger than 40 in good health.

Regarding this clone: At the DNA level, this CDR3 is encoded by other sequences in the same sample as well. This chain connects TRBV7-2 to TRBJ2-5; no firm D call. Between the trimmed V and J ends, which lost 5 bases and 1 base, there was a span of 8 bases. CDR1 is SGHTA, CDR2 FQGNSA, per germline. The CDR3 sequence is 13 residues long. The CDR3 DNA reads TGTGCCAGCAGCCTCGGGTCCCAAGAGACCCAGTACTTC. It specifies CASSLGSQETQYF.

V is TRBV9 and J is TRBJ2-3; D is uncertain. Germline CDR1 is SGDLS and CDR2 is YYNGEE. This CDR3 comprises 14 residues. With 0 bases removed from V and 5 bases from J, the gap between germline ends came to 10 bases. The CDR3 loop reads CASSVATSKDTQYF. Here the CDR3 DNA reads TGTGCCAGCAGCGTAGCTACTTCGAAAGATACGCAGTATTTT.

This sequence joins TRBV2 and TRBJ1-2; tentatively, D is TRBD1 (6 bases). The V end was cut by 4 bases, the J end by 2 bases, with 11 bases between. In germline, CDR1 is SNHLY, CDR2 FYNNEI. The CDR3 runs 14 residues. The CDR3 DNA reads TGTGCCAGCAGTGCAGGGGTGTCGAACTATGGCTACACCTTC. This encodes CASSAGVSNYGYTF.

This clone was seen a handful of times. The J gene is TRBJ2-1, the V gene TRBV7-2; possibly TRBD2 for D (6 bases). From germline, CDR1 is SGHTA and CDR2 FQGNSA. Trimming pared 3 bases from V and 7 bases from J, leaving 10 bases between. The CDR3 length is 13 residues. CDR3 DNA sequence: TGTGCCAGCAGCTTGGTCGGAGGGAATGAGCAGTTCTTC. This translates into CASSLVGGNEQFF.

Points on this clone: The junction departs from germline at one end; a sequencing error may be responsible. J is TRBJ2-7 and V is TRBV10-1; 12 bases line up with TRBD1. CDR1 and CDR2 from the germline V gene are WNHNN and SYGVQD (reference sequence). The CDR3 consists of 13 residues. CDR3 nucleotides: TGCGCCAGCAGTGCGGCCGGGACAGGGGGCATACGCTTC. This codes for CASSAAGTGGIRF.